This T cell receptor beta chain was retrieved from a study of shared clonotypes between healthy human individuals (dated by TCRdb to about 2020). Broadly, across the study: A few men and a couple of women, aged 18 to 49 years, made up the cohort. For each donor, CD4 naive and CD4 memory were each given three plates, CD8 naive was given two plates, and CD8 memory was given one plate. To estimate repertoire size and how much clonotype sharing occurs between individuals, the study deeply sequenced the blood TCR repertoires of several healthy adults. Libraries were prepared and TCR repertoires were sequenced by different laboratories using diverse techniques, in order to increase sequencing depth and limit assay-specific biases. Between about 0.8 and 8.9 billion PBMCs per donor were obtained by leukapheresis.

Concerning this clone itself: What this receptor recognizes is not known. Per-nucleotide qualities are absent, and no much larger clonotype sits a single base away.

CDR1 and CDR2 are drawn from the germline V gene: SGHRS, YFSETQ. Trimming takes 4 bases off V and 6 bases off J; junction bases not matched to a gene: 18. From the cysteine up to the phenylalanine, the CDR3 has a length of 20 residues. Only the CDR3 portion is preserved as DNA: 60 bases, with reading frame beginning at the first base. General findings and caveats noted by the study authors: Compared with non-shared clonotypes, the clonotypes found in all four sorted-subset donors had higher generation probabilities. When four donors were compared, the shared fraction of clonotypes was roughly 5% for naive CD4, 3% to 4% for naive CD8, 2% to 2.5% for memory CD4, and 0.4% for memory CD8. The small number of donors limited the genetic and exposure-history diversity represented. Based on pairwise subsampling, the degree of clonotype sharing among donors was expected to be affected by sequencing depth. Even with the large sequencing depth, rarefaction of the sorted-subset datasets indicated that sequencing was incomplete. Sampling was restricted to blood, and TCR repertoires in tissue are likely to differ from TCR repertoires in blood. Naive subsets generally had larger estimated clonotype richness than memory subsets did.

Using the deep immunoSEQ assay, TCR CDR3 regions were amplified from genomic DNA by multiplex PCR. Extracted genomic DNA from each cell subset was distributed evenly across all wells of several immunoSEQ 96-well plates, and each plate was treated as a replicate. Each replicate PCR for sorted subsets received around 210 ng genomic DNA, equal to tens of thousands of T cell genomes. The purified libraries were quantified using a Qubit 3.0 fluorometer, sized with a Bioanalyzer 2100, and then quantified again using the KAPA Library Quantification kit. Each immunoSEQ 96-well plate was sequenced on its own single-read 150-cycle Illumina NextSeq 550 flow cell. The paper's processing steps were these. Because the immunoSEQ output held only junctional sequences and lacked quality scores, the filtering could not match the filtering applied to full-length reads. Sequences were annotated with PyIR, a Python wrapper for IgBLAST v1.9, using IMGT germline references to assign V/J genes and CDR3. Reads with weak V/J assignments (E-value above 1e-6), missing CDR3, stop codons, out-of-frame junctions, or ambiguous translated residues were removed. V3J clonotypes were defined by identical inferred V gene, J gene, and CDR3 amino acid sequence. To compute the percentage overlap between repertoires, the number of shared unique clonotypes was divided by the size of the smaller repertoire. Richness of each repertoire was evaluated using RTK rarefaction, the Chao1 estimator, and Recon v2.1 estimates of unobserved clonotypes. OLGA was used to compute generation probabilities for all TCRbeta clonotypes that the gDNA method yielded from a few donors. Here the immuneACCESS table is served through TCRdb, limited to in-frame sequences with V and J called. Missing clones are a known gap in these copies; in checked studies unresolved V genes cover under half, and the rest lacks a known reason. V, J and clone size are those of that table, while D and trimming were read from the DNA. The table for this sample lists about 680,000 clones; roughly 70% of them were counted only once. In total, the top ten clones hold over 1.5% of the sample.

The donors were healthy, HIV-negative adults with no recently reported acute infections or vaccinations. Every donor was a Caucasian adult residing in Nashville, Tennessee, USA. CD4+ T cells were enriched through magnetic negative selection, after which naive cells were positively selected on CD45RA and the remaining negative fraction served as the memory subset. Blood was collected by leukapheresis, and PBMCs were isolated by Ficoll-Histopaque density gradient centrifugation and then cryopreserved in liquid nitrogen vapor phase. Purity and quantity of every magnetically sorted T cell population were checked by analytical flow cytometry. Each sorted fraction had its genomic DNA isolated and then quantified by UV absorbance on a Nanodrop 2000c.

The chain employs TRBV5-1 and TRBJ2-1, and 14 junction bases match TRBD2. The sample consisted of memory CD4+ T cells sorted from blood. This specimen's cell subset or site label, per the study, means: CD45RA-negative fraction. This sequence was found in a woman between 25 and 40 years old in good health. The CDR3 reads CASSLLPGLAGDGSGNEQFF. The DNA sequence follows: TGCGCCAGCAGCCTTTTGCCGGGACTAGCGGGAGATGGTTCTGGCAATGAGCAGTTCTTC.